This T cell receptor (beta chain) was observed in a study of neoadjuvant anti-PD-1 for oral cavity cancer. Overall study: Around day 43, patients without progression received a fourth nivolumab dose before surgery.

The assay was immunoSEQ multiplex PCR, and TCRdb's table has in-frame clones only and misses some. Of 15,000 or so clones in the sample, about two thirds were seen once. The sample holds a few counts of this clone. Its antigen is unidentified. Blood cells were analyzed directly, without culture or expansion. Broader study findings: After neoadjuvant nivolumab, PBMC T cell clonality was significantly higher in non-responders than responders.

This receptor was identified in a person aged 35-79 years with oral cavity squamous cell carcinoma. The material sequenced was PBMCs, taken before nivolumab (anti-PD-1) treatment.

CDR3 nucleotide sequence: TGTGCCTGGAGTCCGAGGGTACGAGGGACTGAAGCTTTCTTT. Amino acids: CAWSPRVRGTEAFF. The chain carries TRBV30 and TRBJ1-1; D remains unclear. Between the trimmed V and J ends, which lost 2 bases and 5 bases, there was a span of 15 bases. The CDR3 loop spans 14 amino acids. Per germline, CDR1 GTSNPN and CDR2 SVGIG (reference sequence).